This T cell receptor (beta chain) comes out of a study of OX40 agonist ivuxolimab in advanced cancers. Study findings and constraints: The expanded peripheral T cells' antigen specificity was not determined.

The CDR3 consists of 14 residues. Germline CDR1 reads LNHNV; CDR2 reads YYDKDF (reference sequence). Germline trimming cut 4 bases from V and 3 bases from J; bases unmatched to any gene: 4. Regarding this clone: Antigen unknown.

Measured with immunoSEQ multiplex PCR; TCRdb has only the in-frame clones, and not every one. Of roughly 13,000 clones listed, about three quarters are singletons. The V and J genes are TRBV15 and TRBJ1-2, with TRBD1 matching 8 bases. Here the sequenced sample was CD4+ or CD8+ T cells sorted from blood, taken in a trial of the OX40 agonist ivuxolimab. The clonotype comes from an adult with an advanced solid tumor such as melanoma, head and neck, liver or kidney cancer. The CDR3, as DNA: TGTGCCACCAGCAAGCAGGGGGCCGACTATGGCTACACCTTC. Translation gives CATSKQGADYGYTF.